The 27 T cell receptor beta chains listed next were all sequenced from one sample in a study of blood T cell repertoires in COVID-19. This table comes from immunoSEQ multiplex PCR, and its TCRdb copy is limited to in-frame clones, with some not included. The sample lists 240,000 or so clones, around 85% occurring once. The sequencing sample was made of peripheral blood. The receptors derive from a woman at least 80 years old with acute or convalescent COVID-19.

The chain links TRBV28 to TRBJ2-3; D gene ambiguous. Germline values: CDR1 MDHEN, CDR2 SYDVKM. The CDR3 extends over 12 amino acids. The V end lost 5 bases, the J end lost 7 bases, and 10 bases lay between the germline ends. The CDR3 sequence is CASSTPGYTQYF. DNA of the CDR3: TGTGCCAGCAGTACCCCAGGATATACGCAGTATTTT.

The chain carries TRBV11-3 and TRBJ1-1, with D maybe TRBD1 (6 bases). This CDR3 is 15 amino acids long. The germline V and J ends were trimmed by 1 base and 6 bases, with 15 bases remaining between them. Per germline, CDR1 SGHNT and CDR2 YENEEA. CDR3 protein: CASSLGAGAGAEAFF. Here the CDR3 DNA reads TGTGCCAGCAGCTTAGGGGCGGGGGCTGGCGCTGAAGCTTTCTTT.

V and J are TRBV19 and TRBJ2-7; D possibly corresponds to TRBD2 (7 bases). The CDR3 is 13 residues long. The ends were cut back, 7 bases at V and 2 bases at J, with 12 bases in the middle. CDR1 is LNHDA, CDR2 SQIVND, per germline (reference sequence). In nucleotides, the CDR3 is TGTGCCAGTACGAAGGGGGGGACCTACGAGCAGTACTTC. Encoded protein: CASTKGGTYEQYF. Looking up the rest from reference TRBV19 and TRBJ2-7 gives the full variable domain: DGGITQSPKYLFRKEGQNVTLSCEQNLNHDAMYWYRQDPGQGLRLIYYSQIVNDFQKGDIAEGYSVSREKKESFPLTVTSAQKNPTAFYLCASTKGGTYEQYFGPGTRLTVT.

This chain uses TRBV30 with TRBJ1-5, with D tentatively TRBD1 (6 bases). Trimming took off 2 bases at V and 3 bases at J, with 11 bases between the two ends. CDR1 is GTSNPN and CDR2 is SVGIG in the germline V gene (reference sequence). The CDR3 runs 14 residues. CDR3 in amino acids: CAWSPTGLNQPQHF. CDR3 nucleotides: TGTGCCTGGAGTCCTACAGGGCTCAATCAGCCCCAGCATTTT.

On this clone: The sample contains more than one DNA sequence encoding this CDR3. This chain joins TRBV9 and TRBJ2-2; weak D call: TRBD1 (6 bases). The CDR3 contains 14 residues. The germline gives CDR1 SGDLS, CDR2 YYNGEE. The V and J ends lost 0 bases and 5 bases respectively, with 8 bases between them. This CDR3 is CASSVEGGTGELFF. CDR3 nucleotides: TGTGCCAGCAGCGTAGAAGGGGGAACCGGGGAGCTGTTTTTT.

The DNA of the CDR3 is TGCGCCAGCAGCCAAGATATCCTAGCCGGCAATGAGCAGTTCTTC. Translated: CASSQDILAGNEQFF. The chain has TRBV4-1 and TRBJ2-1; D is perhaps TRBD2 (5 bases). CDR1 and CDR2 from the germline V gene are MGHRA and YSYEKL. The CDR3 spans 15 residues. V lost 0 bases, J lost 6 bases, and 12 bases lay in between.

The chain recombines TRBV9 with TRBJ1-2; 9 positions match TRBD1. The CDR3 extends over 17 amino acids. From germline, CDR1 is SGDLS and CDR2 YYNGEE. V lost 4 bases to trimming and J lost 6 bases; unmatched junction nucleotides: 16. CDR3: CASSRTGAPSLYNGYTF. The CDR3 bases are TGTGCCAGCAGCCGGACAGGGGCGCCATCTCTCTACAATGGCTACACCTTC.

This chain uses TRBV28 with TRBJ1-5, with D perhaps TRBD1 (5 bases). The CDR3 contains 13 residues. The germline V and J ends were trimmed by 8 bases and 6 bases, with 14 bases remaining between them. The germline gives CDR1 MDHEN, CDR2 SYDVKM. CDR3 nucleotide sequence: TGTGCCAGCGGAGCAGGGAGGGGTCAGCCCCAGCATTTT. Residues: CASGAGRGQPQHF.

The V gene is TRBV10-3, the J gene TRBJ1-2, with D possibly matching TRBD1 (6 bases). V was pared by 5 bases and J by 3 bases, with 10 bases between. CDR1 is ENHRY, CDR2 SYGVKD, per germline. The CDR3 is made up of 13 amino acids. CDR3 amino acids: CAISQPGDYGYTF. CDR3 nucleotide sequence: TGTGCCATCAGTCAGCCAGGGGACTATGGCTACACCTTC.

CDR3 sequence reads: CASSLEGAYGYTF. The CDR3 DNA is TGCGCCAGCAGCTTGGAGGGAGCCTATGGCTACACCTTC. The chain has TRBV5-1 and TRBJ1-2; D is ambiguous. The CDR3 loop spans 13 amino acids. V lost 0 bases to trimming and J lost 4 bases, with 7 bases between them. CDR1 is SGHRS, CDR2 YFSETQ, per germline. Using reference TRBV5-1 and TRBJ1-2 for the parts outside the CDR3, the full variable domain is KAGVTQTPRYLIKTRGQQVTLSCSPISGHRSVSWYQQTPGQGLQFLFEYFSETQRNKGNFPGRFSGRQFSNSRSEMNVSTLELGDSALYLCASSLEGAYGYTFGSGTRLTVV.

The CDR3 spells CAISDRKTGGEPKLFF. CDR3 DNA: TGTGCCATCAGTGACCGAAAGACAGGGGGCGAGCCTAAACTGTTTTTT. V gene TRBV10-3 combines with J gene TRBJ1-4; 10 nucleotides align to TRBD1. The CDR3 spans 16 residues. V shed 3 bases, J shed 11 bases, and the junction held 12 bases outside the gene matches. CDR1 and CDR2 from the germline V gene are ENHRY and SYGVKD.

V and J are TRBV5-1 and TRBJ2-2, with a weak D call TRBD2 (5 bases). CDR3 length: 16 amino acids. Trimming took 1 base from V and 5 from J, leaving 15 bases between them. Germline V gene data show CDR1 as SGHRS and CDR2 as YFSETQ. The CDR3 is CASSLRGQERTGELFF. CDR3 nucleotide sequence: TGCGCCAGCAGCTTGAGAGGGCAGGAAAGGACCGGGGAGCTGTTTTTT. The variable domain in full, completed from reference TRBV5-1 and TRBJ2-2, reads KAGVTQTPRYLIKTRGQQVTLSCSPISGHRSVSWYQQTPGQGLQFLFEYFSETQRNKGNFPGRFSGRQFSNSRSEMNVSTLELGDSALYLCASSLRGQERTGELFFGEGSRLTVL.

The chain has TRBV9 and TRBJ2-3; 8 bases are shared with TRBD2. Germline V gene sequence: CDR1 SGDLS, CDR2 YYNGEE. This CDR3 is 16 amino acids long. Unmatched junction bases numbered 8, after V lost 0 bases and J lost 5 bases. CDR3 sequence (DNA): TGTGCCAGCAGCGTAGGGGGAGCGGGGGAGGGAGATACGCAGTATTTT. This translates into CASSVGGAGEGDTQYF.

This clone has more than one count but fewer than ten. The chain links TRBV4-1 to TRBJ1-1; no clear D gene. The CDR3 is 13 amino acids. CDR1 is MGHRA, CDR2 YSYEKL, per germline. V was pared by 5 bases and J by 3 bases, with 10 bases between. Here the CDR3 reads CASSTYTDTEAFF. CDR3 DNA: TGCGCCAGCAGCACGTATACGGACACTGAAGCTTTCTTT.

Concerning this clone itself: The junction does not match germline at one end; this may be a read error. V gene TRBV7-3 combines with J gene TRBJ2-1, with a tentative D call TRBD2 (6 bases). Germline CDR1 is SGHTA and CDR2 is FQGTGA. The CDR3 extends over 11 amino acids. CDR3 bases: TGTGCCAGCAGGGCCGGGGACTCCTACGTCTTC. This encodes CASRAGDSYVF.

This clone has just a few counts. This chain links TRBV11-2 with TRBJ2-7; D perhaps matches TRBD1 (5 bases). The V and J ends lost 4 bases and 2 bases respectively, with 9 bases between them. Germline V gene data show CDR1 as SGHAT and CDR2 as FQNNGV. The CDR3 is made up of 13 amino acids. In nucleotides, the CDR3 is TGTGCCAGCAGCTCTCAGGGTCCCTACGAGCAGTACTTC. Its translation is CASSSQGPYEQYF.

The chain recombines TRBV30 with TRBJ2-7; TRBD2 might be the D (6 bases). This CDR3 has 12 residues. The V gene's germline CDR1 is GTSNPN and CDR2 SVGIG (reference sequence). Trimming took 5 bases from V and 9 from J, leaving 17 bases between them. As DNA, the CDR3 is TGTGCCTGGGCCCCCCGGGAGCAGCGGCAGTACTTC. It encodes CAWAPREQRQYF.

The count of this clone is one. The CDR3 reads CASSLPGAFF. DNA of the CDR3: TGTGCCAGCAGCTTACCAGGGGCTTTCTTT. This chain links TRBV7-9 with TRBJ1-1, with a weak D call TRBD1 (5 bases). The germline CDR1 and CDR2 sequences are SEHNR and FQNEAQ (reference sequence). The CDR3 sequence is 10 residues long. V lost 2 bases and J 11 bases, leaving 6 bases between the germline ends.

The chain recombines TRBV10-3 with TRBJ2-3; D perhaps matches TRBD1 (5 bases). The CDR3 runs 12 residues. The germline V and J ends were trimmed by 10 bases and 6 bases, with 14 bases remaining between them. From germline, CDR1 is ENHRY and CDR2 SYGVKD. CDR3 sequence reads: CATAGPGDTQYF. CDR3 in DNA: TGTGCCACGGCAGGGCCTGGTGATACGCAGTATTTT.

V gene TRBV13 combines with J gene TRBJ2-3, with D hard to call. V was pared by 2 bases and J by 2 bases, with 2 bases between. The CDR3 sequence is 12 residues long. The V gene's germline CDR1 is PRHDT and CDR2 FYEKMQ (reference sequence). CDR3 protein: CASSLYTDTQYF. The CDR3 nucleotides read TGTGCCAGCAGCTTATACACAGATACGCAGTATTTT.

This chain joins TRBV7-3 and TRBJ1-2; 8 bases line up with TRBD1. Looked up from germline, CDR1 is SGHTA and CDR2 is FQGTGA. CDR3 length: 13 residues. Trimming at V came to 4 bases and at J to 5 bases, leaving 3 bases not matched to a gene. The CDR3 DNA reads TGTGCCAGCAGCTCTGGACAGGGTTATGGCTACACCTTC. The encoded protein is CASSSGQGYGYTF.

The chain couples TRBV6-2 or TRBV6-3 to TRBJ1-5; tentative D call: TRBD1 (5 bases). With 6 bases removed from V and 6 bases from J, the gap between germline ends came to 15 bases. The CDR3 loop spans 14 amino acids. Germline values: CDR1 MNHEY, CDR2 SVGEGT. For the CDR3, the DNA is TGTGCCAGCAGCATCAGGGTCTTGCCTCAGCCCCAGCATTTT. It codes for CASSIRVLPQPQHF.

The chain carries TRBV9 and TRBJ2-7; 8 bases line up with TRBD2. The CDR3 covers 14 residues. Germline loops: CDR1 SGDLS, CDR2 YYNGEE. Unmatched junction bases numbered 5, after V lost 0 bases and J lost 6 bases. CDR3 in DNA: TGTGCCAGCAGCGTAGTCGGGGGGGCCGGCGAGCAGTACTTC. The encoded protein is CASSVVGGAGEQYF.

A single count supports this clone. Its ends do not fully match the called genes, so a read error is possible. J is TRBJ2-2 and V is TRBV6-5; no clear D gene. The germline V gene encodes CDR1 MNHEY and CDR2 SVGAGI. This CDR3 contains 13 residues. In DNA form, the CDR3 reads TGTGCCAGCAGTGACTCGGCCCCTCAGGCTGTGTTTTTT. This translates into CASSDSAPQAVFF.

The gene calls are TRBV3-1 (or the pseudogene TRBV3-2) and TRBJ1-1, with 10 positions matching TRBD1. The germline V gene encodes CDR1 LGHDT and CDR2 YNNKEL (reference sequence). This CDR3 has 13 residues. J lost 6 bases, V lost 5 bases, and 3 bases had no gene match. The CDR3 region has the DNA TGTGCCAGCAGCTTGACAGGGGGCTCTGAAGCTTTCTTT. This codes for CASSLTGGSEAFF.

Written as DNA, the CDR3 is TGTGCCAGCAGGGACGGGGACAGACCCTACGAGCAGTACTTC. Its protein product is CASRDGDRPYEQYF. This chain links TRBV28 with TRBJ2-7, with TRBD1 matching 7 bases. This CDR3 is 14 amino acids long. Germline loops: CDR1 MDHEN, CDR2 SYDVKM. Trimming removed 6 bases from V and 2 bases from J; junction bases left unmatched: 7.

This clone came up once. This chain connects TRBV5-8 to TRBJ2-7; perhaps TRBD2 as D (5 bases). V lost 0 bases to trimming and J lost 1 base, with 8 bases between them. The germline CDR1 and CDR2 sequences are SGHTS and YDEGEE. This CDR3 spans 14 amino acids. The CDR3 bases are TGTGCCAGCAGCTTGGCTGGGGAGTCCTACGAGCAGTACTTC. This gives the protein CASSLAGESYEQYF.